Sequencing of this T cell receptor beta chain was carried out in a study of shared clonotypes between healthy human individuals (dated by TCRdb to about 2020). For the wider study: The cohort comprised two women and a few men aged 18 to 49 years. Between about 0.94 and 8.9 billion PBMCs per donor were obtained by leukapheresis. To estimate repertoire size and how much clonotype sharing occurs between individuals, the study deeply sequenced the blood TCR repertoires of several healthy adults. Per donor, three plates each were used for CD4 naive and CD4 memory, two for CD8 naive, and one for CD8 memory. Different laboratories and diverse techniques were used to prepare libraries and sequence TCR repertoires, to increase sequencing depth and limit assay-specific biases. Overall study results and their limits: The small number of donors limited the genetic and exposure-history diversity represented. Only blood was sampled, and tissue TCR repertoires likely differ from those in blood. Compared with non-shared clonotypes, clonotypes shared by all four sorted-subset donors had higher generation probabilities. Incomplete sequencing was indicated by rarefaction of sorted-subset datasets, despite the large sequencing depth. Pairwise subsampling led to the expectation that sequencing depth would affect the degree of clonotype sharing among donors. Larger estimated clonotype richness was generally found for naive subsets than for memory subsets. Approximately 5% of naive CD4, roughly 3.5% of naive CD8, 2% to 2.5% of memory CD4, and about 0.4% of memory CD8 clonotypes were shared across several donors.

The donors were healthy, HIV-negative adults with no recently reported acute infections or vaccinations. All donors were Caucasian adults living in Nashville, Tennessee, USA. CD4+ T cells were enriched by magnetic negative selection, after which naive cells were positively selected on CD45RA and the negative fraction was taken as the memory subset. After blood collection by leukapheresis, PBMCs were isolated using Ficoll-Histopaque density gradient centrifugation and then cryopreserved in the vapor phase of liquid nitrogen. Analytical flow cytometry was used to check the purity and quantity of every magnetically sorted T cell population. Genomic DNA was isolated from each sorted fraction and quantified by UV absorbance on a Nanodrop 2000c. The CDR3 numbers 13 residues from cysteine through phenylalanine. Only the CDR3 part of the read is kept: 39 bases, read in frame from the first base. Reading the germline V gene (reference sequence) gives CDR1 MNHEY and CDR2 SMNVEV. Germline trimming: 4 bases from V, 11 bases from J; junction bases outside gene matches: 4.

This clone was recorded a few times. This clone's antigen is unknown. No base-level quality is on record; no much larger clone is a single base apart. TCR CDR3 regions were amplified from genomic DNA by multiplex PCR using the deep immunoSEQ assay. Genomic DNA extracted from each cell subset was distributed evenly over all wells of several immunoSEQ 96-well plates, and each plate served as one replicate. For sorted subsets, roughly 200 ng of genomic DNA, equivalent to 25,000 to 30,000 T cell genomes, went into each replicate PCR. The purified libraries were quantified using a Qubit 3.0 fluorometer, sized with a Bioanalyzer 2100, and then quantified again using the KAPA Library Quantification kit. Every immunoSEQ 96-well plate was sequenced on a dedicated single-read 150-cycle Illumina NextSeq 550 flow cell. Per the original workflow: Because the immunoSEQ output included only junctional sequences and no quality scores, the filtering could not be the same as the filtering used for full-length reads. To assign V/J genes and CDR3, sequences were annotated using PyIR, a Python wrapper for IgBLAST v1.9, with IMGT germline references. Reads with weak V/J assignments (E-value above 1e-6), missing CDR3, stop codons, out-of-frame junctions, or ambiguous translated residues were removed. V3J clonotypes were defined by identical inferred V gene, J gene, and CDR3 amino acid sequence. Percentage overlap between repertoires was computed as shared unique clonotypes divided by the size of the smaller repertoire. Repertoire richness was assessed with RTK rarefaction, the Chao1 estimator, and Recon v2.1 estimates of unobserved clonotypes. For all TCRbeta clonotypes obtained by the gDNA method from a few donors, generation probabilities were computed with OLGA. In TCRdb, the immuneACCESS table is reduced to in-frame sequences with V and J assigned. These tables do not hold every clone; where another copy was compared, an unresolved V gene accounts for under half, and the others remain unexplained. V and J calls and clone size are copied from that table; D and trimming were computed from the DNA. This sample holds 2 million to 2.5 million clones; roughly 90% were observed only once. The ten biggest clones cover more than 0.35% of the sample.

Specimen: naive CD4+ T cells from PBMCs. The cell subset or site label, read with the paper, signifies: CD45RA+ positively selected. The chain is made from TRBV27 and TRBJ1-5, with 11 junctional bases fitting TRBD1. This clonotype was obtained from a man in his late teens or twenties in good health. Some clones in this sample may be carry-over from other donors' samples. Here the CDR3 is given as CASSSLGQGAQHF. Read as DNA, the sequence is TGTGCCAGCAGTTCTCTGGGACAGGGGGCCCAGCATTTT.